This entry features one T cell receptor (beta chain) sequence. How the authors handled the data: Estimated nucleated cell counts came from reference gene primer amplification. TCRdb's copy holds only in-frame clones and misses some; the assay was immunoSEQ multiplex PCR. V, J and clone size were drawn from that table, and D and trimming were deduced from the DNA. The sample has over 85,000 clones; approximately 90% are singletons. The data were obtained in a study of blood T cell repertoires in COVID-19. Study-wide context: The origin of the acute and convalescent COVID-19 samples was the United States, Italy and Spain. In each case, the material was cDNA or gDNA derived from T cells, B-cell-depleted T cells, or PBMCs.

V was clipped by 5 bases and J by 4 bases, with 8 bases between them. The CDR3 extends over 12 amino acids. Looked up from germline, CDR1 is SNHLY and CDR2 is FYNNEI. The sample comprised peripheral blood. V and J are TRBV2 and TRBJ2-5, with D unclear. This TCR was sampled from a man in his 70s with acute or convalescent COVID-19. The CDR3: CASSRVIETQYF. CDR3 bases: TGTGCCAGCAGTAGAGTGATAGAGACCCAGTACTTC.